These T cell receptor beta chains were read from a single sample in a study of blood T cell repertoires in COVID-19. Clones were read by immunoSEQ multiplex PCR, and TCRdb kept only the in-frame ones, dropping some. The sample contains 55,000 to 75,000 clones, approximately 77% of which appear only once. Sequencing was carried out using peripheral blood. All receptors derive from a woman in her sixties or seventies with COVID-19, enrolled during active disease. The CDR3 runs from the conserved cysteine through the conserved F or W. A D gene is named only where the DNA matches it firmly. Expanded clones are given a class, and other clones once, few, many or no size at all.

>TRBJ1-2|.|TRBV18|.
TGTGCCAGCTCACCCTCGGCCGACAGTGCTAACTATGGCTACACCTTC
CASSPSADSANYGYTF
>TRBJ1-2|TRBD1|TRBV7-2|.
TGTGCCAGCAGCTTACCCAGGGGGCGAGACTATGGCTACACCTTC
CASSLPRGRDYGYTF
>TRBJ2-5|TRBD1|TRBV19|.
TGTGCCAGTAGTGTGACAGGGTCGAAAGAGACCCAGTACTTC
CASSVTGSKETQYF
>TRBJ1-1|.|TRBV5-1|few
TGCGCCAGCAGCATGACAGGCCTGAACACTGAAGCTTTCTTT
CASSMTGLNTEAFF
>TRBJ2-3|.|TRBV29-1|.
TGCAGCGTGAGGGCGAAGGCGCGGGGAATCACAGATACGCAGTATTTT
CSVRAKARGITDTQYF
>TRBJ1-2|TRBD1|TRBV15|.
TGTGCCACCAGCAGGGCGGCAGGGGGTAACTATGGCTACACCTTC
CATSRAAGGNYGYTF
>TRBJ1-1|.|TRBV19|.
TGTGCCAGTAGTATTGATTTCACCCGCGGCACTGAAGCTTTCTTT
CASSIDFTRGTEAFF
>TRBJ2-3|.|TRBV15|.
TGTGCCACCAGCGCACCCAGGGGCGGGGGAAGCACAGATACGCAGTATTTT
CATSAPRGGGSTDTQYF
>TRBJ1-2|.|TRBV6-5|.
TGTGCCAGCAGGTCCGGGGCTAACTATGGCTACACCTTC
CASRSGANYGYTF
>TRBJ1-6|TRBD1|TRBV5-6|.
TGTGCCAGCAGCTTACAGGGACAGGGCTATTCACCCCTCCACTTT
CASSLQGQGYSPLHF
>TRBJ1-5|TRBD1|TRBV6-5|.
TGTGCCAGCACCCTTACAGGGGCCAATCAGCCCCAGCATTTT
CASTLTGANQPQHF
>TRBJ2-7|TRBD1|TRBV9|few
TGTGCCAGCAGCTTCCGGGACAGCTCCTACGAGCAGTACTTC
CASSFRDSSYEQYF
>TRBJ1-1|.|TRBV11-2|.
TGTGCCAGCAGCTCGAGGGTCCCCTCTGAAGCTTTCTTT
CASSSRVPSEAFF
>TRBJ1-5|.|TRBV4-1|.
TGCGCCAGCAGCCTATATAATAATCAGCCCCAGCATTTT
CASSLYNNQPQHF
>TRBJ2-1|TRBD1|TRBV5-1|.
TGCGCCAGCAGCACAGGGGGCAGTGGGAATGAGCAGTTCTTC
CASSTGGSGNEQFF
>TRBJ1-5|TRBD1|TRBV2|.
TGTGCCAGCAGTAGGACAGGGATCGATCAGCCCCAGCATTTT
CASSRTGIDQPQHF
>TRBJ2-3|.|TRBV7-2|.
TGTGCCAGCAGCTTAGACTATACAGATACGCAGTATTTT
CASSLDYTDTQYF